The T cell receptor beta chain under discussion was sequenced for a study of patients and donors after allogeneic stem cell transplantation. TCRdb passed the RT-PCR reads through MiXCR, listing each CDR3 protein once. The repertoire holds roughly 960,000 distinct CDR3 sequences, with approximately 18% as singletons. The CDR3 covers 15 residues. V was cut by 3 bases and J by 3 bases, with 16 bases left in between. Germline-derived CDR1 and CDR2 are SGHDT and YYEEEE. The chain uses TRBV5-6 and TRBJ2-7, with D possibly TRBD2 on 6 matching bases. Sequenced material: blood, either unsorted or a sorted T cell fraction (not recorded which). The sequence came from a human donor who was either an allogeneic HSCT recipient or a stem cell or donor lymphocyte infusion donor (not recorded which). It is not recorded whose cells these are; they may come from a transplant donor. The CDR3 region has the DNA TGTGCCAGCAGCTCTGTACTGGGACTGTTCTACGAGCAGTACTTC. Its protein product is CASSSVLGLFYEQYF.